This passage covers 9 T cell receptor beta chains from one sample sequenced in a study of CD8+CD57+ T cells in acquired aplastic anemia (dated by TCRdb to 2016 to 2019). The patients picked for sequencing were ones in whom flow cytometry had shown an expansion of CD8+CD57+ cells. The sequencer was an Illumina HiSeq 2000. Genomic DNA served as template for TCR beta VDJ combination and CDR3 sequence profiling. TCRdb ran its own pipeline on the public reads, namely fastp trimming at Q25 and MiXCR clone calling, and kept in-frame beta chains. Records with the same CDR3 protein are collapsed into one entry carrying the most frequent genes and DNA. The sample profile shows more than 150,000 distinct CDR3 sequences; roughly 50% of them were found once. Of the sample, 3.2% falls within the top ten clones. Sequencing input: sorted CD4+, CD8+, or CD8+CD57+ T cells (not recorded which) from PBMCs. The receptor set was obtained from a human donor with aplastic anemia.

This clonotype was detected many times. The V and J genes are TRBV7-2 and TRBJ2-1; D is perhaps TRBD1 or TRBD2 (5 bases each). Germline V gene sequence: CDR1 SGHTA, CDR2 FQGNSA. The CDR3 has 14 amino acids. Trimming stripped 0 bases from V and 6 bases from J, with 9 bases between. The CDR3 coding sequence is TGTGCCAGCAGCTTAGCCGGGACCATCAATGAGCAGTTCTTC. Its translation: CASSLAGTINEQFF.

The V gene is TRBV18, the J gene TRBJ1-1; D is undetermined. Germline V CDR1 and CDR2: KGHSH, LQKENI. The ends were cut back, 4 bases at V and 6 bases at J, with 12 bases in the middle. The CDR3 has 13 amino acids. The CDR3 DNA sequence: TGTGCCAGCTCACATAGAAGCAGTTCTGAAGCTTTCTTT. This sequence encodes CASSHRSSSEAFF.

Only a few counts were recorded for this clonotype. A clone one base away is much larger, so this may be a read error. The chain joins TRBV20-1 to TRBJ2-3; 9 bases are shared with TRBD2. This CDR3 region has 16 residues. CDR1 is DFQATT and CDR2 is SNEGSKA in the germline V gene (reference sequence). The CDR3 loop is CSARDRSGGHTGTQYF. The CDR3 DNA sequence: TGCAGTGCTAGAGATCGTAGCGGGGGCCATACAGGTACGCAGTATTTT.

J is TRBJ2-7 and V is TRBV7-2, with 7 bases fitting TRBD1. The junction had 3 bases not matched to a gene; V was cut back by 0 bases and J by 7 bases. Looked up from germline, CDR1 is SGHTA and CDR2 is FQGNSA. This CDR3 is 13 amino acids long. CDR3 sequence (DNA): TGTGCCAGCAGCTTAGCCCGGACAGGAGAGCAGTACTTC. It translates to CASSLARTGEQYF.

The sample holds many counts of this clonotype. CDR3 residues: CATGTSGRGYNEQFF. The CDR3 region has the DNA TGTGCCACGGGGACTAGCGGGAGGGGCTACAATGAGCAGTTCTTC. This rearrangement joins TRBV10-3 to TRBJ2-1; TRBD2 agrees at 16 bases. Germline CDR1 and CDR2: ENHRY and SYGVKD. The CDR3 consists of 15 residues. The V gene end was trimmed by 10 bases and the J gene end by 3 bases; junction bases not matched to a gene: 3.

The chain has TRBV30 and TRBJ1-2; no clear D. This CDR3 contains 15 residues. Between the trimmed V and J ends, which lost 2 bases and 4 bases, there was a span of 17 bases. Germline V gene lookup returns CDR1 GTSNPN and CDR2 SVGIG (reference sequence). The CDR3 region is CAWSPSGVGPYGYTF. DNA for the CDR3: TGTGCCTGGAGTCCGAGCGGGGTCGGCCCCTATGGCTACACCTTC.

This clonotype has a count of ten or more. The chain employs TRBV6-1 and TRBJ2-7; D unclear. V dropped 7 bases and J dropped 3 bases, with 16 bases sitting between them. There are 14 residues in the CDR3. Germline CDR1 reads MNHNS; CDR2 reads SASEGT. The CDR3 nucleotides are TGTGCCAGCAACCAGGAGAGAGCCTTCTACGAGCAGTACTTC. Translated: CASNQERAFYEQYF.

V usage is TRBV7-9 and J usage is TRBJ2-5; no clear D gene. V was trimmed by 5 bases and J by 2 bases, leaving 15 bases between them. The CDR3 is 15 residues long. The V gene's germline CDR1 is SEHNR and CDR2 FQNEAQ (reference sequence). The CDR3: CASSPTGLRQETQYF. The CDR3 region has the DNA TGTGCCAGCAGCCCGACTGGGTTGAGGCAAGAGACCCAGTACTTC. The full variable domain, rest sourced from reference TRBV7-9 and TRBJ2-5, is DTGVSQNPRHKITKRGQNVTFRCDPISEHNRLYWYRQTLGQGPEFLTYFQNEAQLEKSRLLSDRFSAERPKGSFSTLEIQRTEQGDSAMYLCASSPTGLRQETQYFGPGTRLLVL.

The rearrangement joins TRBV6-1 to TRBJ1-4, with D possibly being TRBD1 (5 bases). V was cut by 6 bases and J by 5 bases, with 19 bases left in between. Germline CDR1 MNHNS, CDR2 SASEGT. The CDR3 has 16 amino acids. CDR3 sequence reads: CASRPYYGTENEKLFF. The CDR3 DNA is TGTGCCAGCAGGCCTTACTACGGGACCGAGAATGAAAAACTGTTTTTT.